What follows are 8 T cell receptor beta chains derived from one specimen sequenced in a study of control samples from healthy donors and cancer patients. Data came from immunoSEQ multiplex PCR; TCRdb stores just in-frame clones and leaves some out. The table shows about 120,000 clones, with 89% occurring only once. The sequenced material came from blood. The receptor source for this set is a man aged 45 to 65 in good health.

The rearrangement links TRBV6-6 to TRBJ1-2; TRBD1 matches at 7 bases. Germline trimming cut 6 bases from V and 6 bases from J; bases unmatched to any gene: 7. Germline CDR1 and CDR2: MNHNY and SVGAGI (reference sequence). CDR3 length: 13 residues. The CDR3 DNA sequence: TGTGCCAGCAGGCCCGGGACAGCTGATGGCTACACCTTC. This codes for CASRPGTADGYTF.

The V gene is TRBV2, the J gene TRBJ1-1; perhaps TRBD1 as D (5 bases). There are 14 residues in the CDR3. Trimming removed 7 bases at V and 6 bases at J, with 18 bases between. Germline V gene lookup returns CDR1 SNHLY and CDR2 FYNNEI. The CDR3 nucleotides are TGTGCCAGCACCTACGACGGGGCTAACGCTGAAGCTTTCTTT. Protein: CASTYDGANAEAFF.

The gene calls are TRBV6-1 and TRBJ1-2; D is unresolved. The length of the CDR3 is 13 residues. Germline CDR1 MNHNS, CDR2 SASEGT. Trimming left V 1 base short and J 4 bases short, with 7 bases between. CDR3 DNA sequence: TGTGCCAGCAGTGAAGATGCAGCCTATGGCTACACCTTC. Encoded protein: CASSEDAAYGYTF.

A remark on this clone: This CDR3 is also generated by other DNA sequences in the sample. This chain links TRBV3-1 (or the pseudogene TRBV3-2) with TRBJ2-5; no clear D. The CDR3 is 11 amino acids. The V gene's germline CDR1 is LGHDT and CDR2 YNNKEL (reference sequence). Trimming removed 1 base from V and 5 bases from J, with 2 bases in between. In DNA form, the CDR3 reads TGTGCCAGCAGCCAAGTCGAGACCCAGTACTTC. Residues: CASSQVETQYF.

The rearrangement joins TRBV5-1 to TRBJ1-3; 7 nucleotides line up with TRBD1. Losses at the gene ends were 0 bases for V and 0 bases for J; bases not matched to a gene: 3. The CDR3 is made up of 16 amino acids. CDR1 is SGHRS and CDR2 is YFSETQ in the germline V gene. CDR3 sequence (DNA): TGCGCCAGCAGCTTGGGGACAGGCTTCTCTGGAAACACCATATATTTT. Translation gives CASSLGTGFSGNTIYF.

As DNA, the CDR3 is TGTGCCAGCAGCTTCGGGGGGCGGTTTACAGATACGCAGTATTTT. It yields the protein CASSFGGRFTDTQYF. The chain couples TRBV7-9 to TRBJ2-3; possible D gene TRBD2, 7 bases. Trimming left V 3 bases short and J 3 bases short, with 13 bases between. Per germline, CDR1 SEHNR and CDR2 FQNEAQ (reference sequence). This CDR3 region has 15 residues.

The J gene is TRBJ2-3, the V gene TRBV9, with a weak D call TRBD1 (6 bases). The germline V gene has CDR1 SGDLS and CDR2 YYNGEE. V was pared by 2 bases and J by 4 bases, with 14 bases between. The CDR3 contains 15 residues. CDR3 protein: CASSVHQGLADTQYF. CDR3 in DNA: TGTGCCAGCAGCGTCCACCAGGGGTTGGCAGATACGCAGTATTTT.

This rearrangement joins TRBV18 to TRBJ1-5; 9 positions match TRBD1. CDR1 KGHSH and CDR2 LQKENI come from the germline V gene. This CDR3 contains 15 residues. V gave up 1 base and J gave up 5 bases; unmatched junction bases: 3. CDR3 DNA: TGTGCCAGCTCACCACGGACAGGGGATGATCAGCCCCAGCATTTT. Protein product: CASSPRTGDDQPQHF.